This TCR beta chain was recorded in a study of blood T cell repertoires in COVID-19. Study-level information: Sources were T cells, B-cell-depleted T cells, or PBMCs; the material itself was cDNA or gDNA.

Study processing details: Quantification of nucleated cells was approximated via reference gene primer amplification. The method was immunoSEQ multiplex PCR; TCRdb's version includes in-frame clones alone and lacks a portion of them. Clone size and V and J calls were adopted from that table, with D and trimming inferred from the DNA. The sample yields over 60,000 clones, 80% to 85% seen once. This clone was observed many times. Material: peripheral blood. The sequence derives from a human donor in a cohort sampled during active COVID-19.

The CDR3 reads CASTPEGYYGYTF. As DNA, the CDR3 is TGTGCCAGCACCCCAGAGGGCTACTATGGCTACACCTTC. This rearrangement joins TRBV28 to TRBJ1-2; no definite D call. In germline, CDR1 is MDHEN, CDR2 SYDVKM. V shed 7 bases and J shed 3 bases, with 12 bases lying between them. The CDR3 runs to 13 residues.